Listed below are T cell receptor beta chains from one sample, sequenced in a study of CD8 T cells in Susac syndrome. From the immunoSEQ multiplex PCR reads, TCRdb called clonotypes with MiXCR, one entry per CDR3 protein. There are approximately 130,000 distinct CDR3 sequences in the sample; 90% to 95% occur only once, and 0.24% lies in the top ten. Sequencing used CD8+ T cells from PBMCs. Receptors originate from a human donor with multiple sclerosis. Both conserved end residues are part of each CDR3. Each record gives: V gene, J gene, clone size, D gene, CDR3 protein. A D gene is named only where the DNA matches it firmly. A clone size is listed for some rows: how often the clone was seen (once, few, many), or a class if it is expanded.

v_call: TRBV2; j_call: TRBJ2-3; clone_size: -; d_call: -; cdr3_aa: CASSEAEALTGPTDTQYF
v_call: TRBV14; j_call: TRBJ1-2; clone_size: -; d_call: TRBD1; cdr3_aa: CASRLTGGADFGYTF
v_call: TRBV5-1; j_call: TRBJ2-1; clone_size: -; d_call: TRBD2; cdr3_aa: CASRLSGRRQFF
v_call: TRBV6-5; j_call: TRBJ1-1; clone_size: -; d_call: -; cdr3_aa: CASSYSVRRTGTENTEAFF
v_call: TRBV27; j_call: TRBJ1-2; clone_size: -; d_call: TRBD1; cdr3_aa: CASSLARDRDGYTF
v_call: TRBV7-8; j_call: TRBJ1-4; clone_size: -; d_call: TRBD1; cdr3_aa: CASSLTGANEKLFF
v_call: TRBV27; j_call: TRBJ1-3; clone_size: -; d_call: -; cdr3_aa: CASFSRPRPKGNTIYF
v_call: TRBV4-1; j_call: TRBJ2-1; clone_size: once; d_call: -; cdr3_aa: CASSQDHRSDNEQFF
v_call: TRBV10-1; j_call: TRBJ2-7; clone_size: -; d_call: -; cdr3_aa: CASSETALDEQYF
v_call: TRBV20-1; j_call: TRBJ2-7; clone_size: once; d_call: TRBD2; cdr3_aa: CSARGAFSGAYEQYF
v_call: TRBV29-1; j_call: TRBJ2-2; clone_size: once; d_call: TRBD1; cdr3_aa: CSARTGSGELFF
v_call: TRBV27; j_call: TRBJ2-7; clone_size: -; d_call: -; cdr3_aa: CASSLSKGRASGSYEQYF
v_call: TRBV14; j_call: TRBJ1-3; clone_size: -; d_call: -; cdr3_aa: CASSQVYVKGWNTIYF